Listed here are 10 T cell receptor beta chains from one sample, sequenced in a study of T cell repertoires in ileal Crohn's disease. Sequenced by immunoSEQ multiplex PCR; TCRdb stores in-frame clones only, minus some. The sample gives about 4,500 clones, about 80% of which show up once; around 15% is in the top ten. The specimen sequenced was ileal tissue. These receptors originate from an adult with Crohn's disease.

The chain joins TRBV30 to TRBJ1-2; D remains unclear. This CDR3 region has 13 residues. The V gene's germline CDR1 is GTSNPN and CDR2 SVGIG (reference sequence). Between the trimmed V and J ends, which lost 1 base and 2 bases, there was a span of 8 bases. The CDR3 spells CAWSGNVNYGYTF. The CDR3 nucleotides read TGTGCCTGGAGTGGTAATGTGAACTATGGCTACACCTTC.

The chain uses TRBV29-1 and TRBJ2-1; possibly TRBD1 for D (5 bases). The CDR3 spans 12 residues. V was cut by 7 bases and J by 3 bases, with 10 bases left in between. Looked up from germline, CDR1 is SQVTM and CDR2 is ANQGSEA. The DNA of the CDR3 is TGCAGCGGGGGTACAGGCTACAATGAGCAGTTCTTC. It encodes CSGGTGYNEQFF.

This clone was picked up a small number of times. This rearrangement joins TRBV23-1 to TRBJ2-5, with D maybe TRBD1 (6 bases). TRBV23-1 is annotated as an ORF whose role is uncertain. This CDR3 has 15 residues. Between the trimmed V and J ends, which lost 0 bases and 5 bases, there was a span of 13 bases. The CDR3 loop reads CASSQSTGPRETQYF. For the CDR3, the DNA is TGCGCCAGCAGTCAATCGACAGGCCCAAGGGAGACCCAGTACTTC.

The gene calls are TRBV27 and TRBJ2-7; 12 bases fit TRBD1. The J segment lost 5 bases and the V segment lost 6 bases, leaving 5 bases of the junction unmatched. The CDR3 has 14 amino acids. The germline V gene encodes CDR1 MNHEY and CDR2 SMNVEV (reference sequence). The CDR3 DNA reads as TGTGCCAGCAGGCTAGGGACAGGGGGCCACGAGCAGTACTTC. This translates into CASRLGTGGHEQYF.

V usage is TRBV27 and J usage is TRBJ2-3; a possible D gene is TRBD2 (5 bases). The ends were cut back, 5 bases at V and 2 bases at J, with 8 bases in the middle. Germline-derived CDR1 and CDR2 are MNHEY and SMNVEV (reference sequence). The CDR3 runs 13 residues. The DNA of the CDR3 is TGTGCCAGCAGTCCGACTATCACAGATACGCAGTATTTT. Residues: CASSPTITDTQYF.

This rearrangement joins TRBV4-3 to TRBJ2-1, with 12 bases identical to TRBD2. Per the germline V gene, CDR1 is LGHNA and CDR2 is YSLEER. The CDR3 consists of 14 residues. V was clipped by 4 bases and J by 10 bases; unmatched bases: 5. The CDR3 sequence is CASSPSGRAGEQFF. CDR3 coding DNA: TGCGCCAGCAGCCCTAGCGGGAGGGCTGGGGAGCAGTTCTTC.

The DNA of the CDR3 is TGCAGCGTCTTCACAGATACGCAGTATTTT. Protein: CSVFTDTQYF. The chain links TRBV29-1 to TRBJ2-3; the D is unclear. The CDR3 extends over 10 amino acids. V lost 6 bases, J lost 2 bases, and 3 bases lay in between. Germline V gene lookup returns CDR1 SQVTM and CDR2 ANQGSEA.

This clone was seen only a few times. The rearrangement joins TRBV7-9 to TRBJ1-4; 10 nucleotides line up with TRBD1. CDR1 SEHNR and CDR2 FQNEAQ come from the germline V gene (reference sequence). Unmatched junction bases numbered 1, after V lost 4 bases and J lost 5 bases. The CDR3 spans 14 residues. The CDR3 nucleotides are TGTGCCAGCAGCTCGGGACAGGGGAATGAAAAACTGTTTTTT. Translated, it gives CASSSGQGNEKLFF.

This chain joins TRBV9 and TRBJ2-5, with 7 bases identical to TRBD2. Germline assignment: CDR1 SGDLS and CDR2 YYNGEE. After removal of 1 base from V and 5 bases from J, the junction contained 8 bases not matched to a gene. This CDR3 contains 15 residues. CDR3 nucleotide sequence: TGTGCCAGCAGCGTACGCGGGGGACCAGGGGAGACCCAGTACTTC. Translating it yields CASSVRGGPGETQYF.

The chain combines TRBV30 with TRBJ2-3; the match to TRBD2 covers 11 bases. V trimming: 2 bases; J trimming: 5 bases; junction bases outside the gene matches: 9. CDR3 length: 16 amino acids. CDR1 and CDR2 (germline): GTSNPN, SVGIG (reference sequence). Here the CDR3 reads CAWSTNSGGARDTQYF. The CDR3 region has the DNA TGTGCCTGGAGTACCAATAGCGGGGGGGCTAGAGATACGCAGTATTTT.